This is a list of T cell receptor beta chains from one sample in a study of cytomegalovirus exposure and HLA in healthy donors. Clones were sequenced by immunoSEQ multiplex PCR, and TCRdb holds only the in-frame ones, with some missing. This sample contains fewer than 150,000 clones. The sequencing input was PBMCs. The receptors come from a man in his forties in good health and CMV-seronegative. Each CDR3 is given with its conserved first and last residue. D genes are given only for firm matches.

TRBJ2-7	TRBD1	TRBV6-5	TGTGCCAGCAGTTACGCAAAATCGGGACAGGCCTACGAGCAGTACTTC	CASSYAKSGQAYEQYF
TRBJ1-2	NA	TRBV6-4	TGTGCCAGCAATCTGTCAGGGGATTGCGGCTACACCTTC	CASNLSGDCGYTF
TRBJ2-3	NA	TRBV5-6	TGTGCCAGCAAACTACAGGCAGATACGCAGTATTTT	CASKLQADTQYF
TRBJ2-5	TRBD2	TRBV15	TGTGCCACCAGCAGAGATCCTAGCGGCCAAGAGACCCAGTACTTC	CATSRDPSGQETQYF
TRBJ1-3	NA	TRBV5-1	TGCGCCAGCAGCTTGGGGACAGCTGGAAACACCATATATTTT	CASSLGTAGNTIYF
TRBJ1-1	NA	TRBV7-9	TGTGCCAGCAGCGAACGACTGCTGAACACTGAAGCTTTCTTT	CASSERLLNTEAFF
TRBJ2-1	NA	TRBV18	TGTGCCAGCTCACCACTGGAGGGTACCTACAATGAGCAGTTCTTC	CASSPLEGTYNEQFF
TRBJ2-7	NA	TRBV12-5	TGTGCTAGTGGACCGGTATACGAGCAGTACTTC	CASGPVYEQYF
TRBJ2-4	NA	TRBV27	TGTGCCACGCCGGCAGGCGAAGGAGGTCCCAAAAACATTCAGTACTTC	CATPAGEGGPKNIQYF
TRBJ1-2	TRBD1	TRBV6-1	TGTGCCAGCAGTGACCCTCCGGGACAGGGTTTTGGCTACACCTTC	CASSDPPGQGFGYTF
TRBJ2-7	TRBD1	TRBV6-5	TGTGCCAGCAGTAGGGGGGACAGGGACTACGAGCAGTACTTC	CASSRGDRDYEQYF
TRBJ2-2	TRBD1	TRBV7-2	TGTGCCAGCAGCTTAGGGCGGGACAGGTCATTCGGGGAGCTGTTTTTT	CASSLGRDRSFGELFF
TRBJ1-1	NA	TRBV5-4	TGTGCCAGCAGCCCGGGGGGGACCTCTGAAGCTTTCTTT	CASSPGGTSEAFF
TRBJ2-7	NA	TRBV11-2	TGTGCCAGCAGTCCTTTACGCGGCTCCTACGAGCAGTACTTC	CASSPLRGSYEQYF
TRBJ1-2	TRBD1	TRBV5-4	TGTGCCAGCAGCCGGACAGGCCTCTATGGCTACACCTTC	CASSRTGLYGYTF
TRBJ2-5	NA	TRBV28	TGTGCCAGCAGTCCACGAGGGCTAGCACTGAGCCAAGAGACCCAGTACTTC	CASSPRGLALSQETQYF
TRBJ1-3	NA	TRBV18	TGTGCCAGCTCACCAGCGATCTCTGGAAACACCATATATTTT	CASSPAISGNTIYF
TRBJ1-1	NA	TRBV7-2	TGTGCCAGCAGCAATACAGGGACGGGTGAAGCTTTCTTT	CASSNTGTGEAFF
TRBJ2-3	TRBD2	TRBV5-4	TGTGCCAGCAGAACTAGCGGGGGAGCAGATACGCAGTATTTT	CASRTSGGADTQYF
TRBJ1-2	NA	TRBV4-1	TGCGCCAGCAGCCAAGATCTTCCGGGTAACTATGGCTACACCTTC	CASSQDLPGNYGYTF
TRBJ1-6	NA	TRBV7-9	TGTGCCAGCAGCTTACCGTATTCACCCCTCCACTTT	CASSLPYSPLHF
TRBJ1-3	NA	TRBV10-3	TGTGCCATCAGTGAGTCAGGACTAACCGGGACCCTCGGAAACACCATATATTTT	CAISESGLTGTLGNTIYF
TRBJ1-3	NA	TRBV4-2	TGTGCCAGCAGCCAAGGGAGGGGCACTGGAAACACCATATATTTT	CASSQGRGTGNTIYF
TRBJ2-7	TRBD1	TRBV5-8	TGTGCCAGCAGCCGGGGGACAGGGACCTCCTACGAGCAGTACTTC	CASSRGTGTSYEQYF
TRBJ1-1	TRBD1	TRBV7-9	TGTGCCAGCAGCTTGGGCAGGGGGCAGACCACTGAAGCTTTCTTT	CASSLGRGQTTEAFF
TRBJ1-1	NA	TRBV7-8	TGTGCCAGCAGCTTTCCTACAGGGAACACTGAAGCTTTCTTT	CASSFPTGNTEAFF
TRBJ2-1	NA	TRBV2	TGTGCCAGCAGTGTCAGAGACAGTACGTTCTTC	CASSVRDSTFF
TRBJ1-1	NA	TRBV19	TGTGCCAGTAGCGGGGGGCGAACTGAAGCTTTCTTT	CASSGGRTEAFF
TRBJ2-2	NA	TRBV5-1	TGCGCCAGCAGCGGGGGCGCCGGGGAGCTGTTTTTT	CASSGGAGELFF
TRBJ2-5	TRBD1	TRBV7-9	TGTGCCAGCAGCACCTCGGGACAGCGGTCGGAGACCCAGTACTTC	CASSTSGQRSETQYF
TRBJ2-5	TRBD2	TRBV12-5	TGTGCTAGTGGTTTAGCGGGGGGGAAACAAGAGACCCAGTACTTC	CASGLAGGKQETQYF
TRBJ2-7	TRBD2	TRBV7-9	TGTGCCAGCACCCGAGCGGGGGGGCCCGTCGAGCAGTACTTC	CASTRAGGPVEQYF
TRBJ2-2	TRBD2	TRBV11-3	TGTGCCAGCAGCCCCAGGTCTAGCGGGGGGGCCGGTACCGGGGAGCTGTTTTTT	CASSPRSSGGAGTGELFF
TRBJ2-7	TRBD1	TRBV4-3	TGCGCCAGCAGCCAAGATTACAGGGGAGCCTACGAGCAGTACTTC	CASSQDYRGAYEQYF
TRBJ1-3	TRBD1	TRBV7-7	TGTGCCAGCAGCGCGGACAGGGAGGCTGGAAACACCATATATTTT	CASSADREAGNTIYF
TRBJ1-2	NA	TRBV7-9	TGTGCCAGCAGCTTGCCTTACAGGGATTTCAACTATGGCTACACCTTC	CASSLPYRDFNYGYTF
TRBJ1-2	NA	TRBV5-1	TGCGCCAGCAGCTTGGATAGTGGTGCCCGGGATGGCTACACCTTC	CASSLDSGARDGYTF
TRBJ1-4	NA	TRBV7-2	TGTGCCAGCAGCCTCAGGGGTAGTGAAAAACTGTTTTTT	CASSLRGSEKLFF
TRBJ2-1	TRBD1	TRBV5-4	TGTGCCAGCAGCGGGACAGGGTACAATGAGCAGTTCTTC	CASSGTGYNEQFF